The 19 T cell receptor beta chains below were found in one sample sequenced in a study of T cell repertoires in cytomegalovirus infection. The antigens these receptors bind are not known. TCRdb reanalysed the reads using MiXCR and keeps one entry per CDR3 protein. Found here are about 310,000 distinct CDR3 sequences, more than 20% of them singletons; the top ten hold 13%. Sequenced material: cultured PBMCs, taken from culture after CMV antigen stimulation. The receptors were gathered from a human donor in good health (CMV status not recorded). Some clones in this sample may be carry-over from other donors' samples.

The chain is built from TRBV7-2 and TRBJ2-7, with 14 bases lining up with TRBD2. The CDR3 runs 18 residues. Trimming removed 5 bases from V and 5 bases from J; junction bases left unmatched: 14. Germline CDR1 SGHTA, CDR2 FQGNSA. CDR3 nucleotide sequence: TGTGCCAGCAGCCGCACCCGACGACTAGCGGGAGGGTTAGACGAGCAGTACTTC. As protein: CASSRTRRLAGGLDEQYF.

The chain uses TRBV20-1 and TRBJ2-5, with unresolved D. The CDR3 runs 11 residues. V was shortened by 3 bases and J by 5 bases, with 7 bases between the two germline ends. The V gene's germline CDR1 is DFQATT and CDR2 SNEGSKA (reference sequence). The CDR3 region has the DNA TGCAGTGCTAGGGAGAGGGAGACCCAGTACTTC. Its translation is CSARERETQYF.

This chain links TRBV15 with TRBJ2-3; D not resolved. This CDR3 comprises 12 residues. Germline assignment: CDR1 LNHNV and CDR2 YYDKDF (reference sequence). Trimming stripped 2 bases from V and 7 bases from J, with 7 bases between. CDR3 sequence (DNA): TGTGCCACCAGCAGACATGCAAATACGCAGTATTTT. Translated: CATSRHANTQYF.

In its sample, this clonotype was seen a few times. V gene TRBV7-7 combines with J gene TRBJ1-1; weak D call: TRBD1 (5 bases). V lost 5 bases and J 1 base, leaving 11 bases between the germline ends. Germline V gene lookup returns CDR1 SSHAT and CDR2 FNYEAQ (reference sequence). This CDR3 is built from 14 residues. The CDR3 DNA reads as TGTGCCAGCAGCCACGACGGGGGGAACACTGAAGCTTTCTTT. Translation: CASSHDGGNTEAFF.

This clonotype was seen more than once but under ten times. The V and J genes are TRBV7-9 and TRBJ1-1; D unclear. The CDR3 runs 15 residues. The germline V gene has CDR1 SEHNR and CDR2 FQNEAQ (reference sequence). V lost 2 bases, J lost 7 bases, and 17 bases lay in between. The CDR3 DNA follows: TGTGCCAGCAGCTTAAGTGGGGAGCAGAGAAGTGAAGCTTTCTTT. It encodes CASSLSGEQRSEAFF.

This clonotype was counted only a few times. The chain couples TRBV27 to TRBJ1-2, with D perhaps matching TRBD1 (6 bases). The CDR3 length is 15 residues. The germline V gene has CDR1 MNHEY and CDR2 SMNVEV (reference sequence). V dropped 3 bases and J dropped 4 bases, with 15 bases sitting between them. This CDR3 reads CASSLFGGQSYGYTF. CDR3 DNA sequence: TGTGCCAGCAGTTTGTTTGGGGGGCAGAGCTATGGCTACACCTTC.

The gene calls are TRBV6-1 and TRBJ1-3; no firm D call. V was clipped by 2 bases and J by 0 bases, with 8 bases between them. The V gene's germline CDR1 is MNHNS and CDR2 SASEGT. This CDR3 has 15 amino acids. The CDR3 sequence is CASSETVSSGNTIYF. Here the CDR3 DNA reads TGTGCCAGCAGTGAAACGGTCAGCTCTGGAAACACCATATATTTT.

The gene calls are TRBV20-1 and TRBJ1-1; a possible D gene is TRBD1 (6 bases). Trimming shortened V by 6 bases and J by 1 base, and 12 bases separated the two germline ends. Germline V CDR1 and CDR2: DFQATT, SNEGSKA (reference sequence). The CDR3 consists of 13 residues. CDR3 DNA sequence: TGCAGTGCCAAGGGGGTCGGGAACACTGAAGCTTTCTTT. Translated, it gives CSAKGVGNTEAFF.

V is TRBV19 and J is TRBJ1-2; TRBD1 aligns across 8 bases. Unmatched junction bases numbered 5, after V lost 7 bases and J lost 4 bases. There are 13 residues in the CDR3. Germline V gene data show CDR1 as LNHDA and CDR2 as SQIVND (reference sequence). The CDR3 DNA reads TGTGCCAGTACAGGGGGCTTGGTCTATGGCTACACCTTC. As protein: CASTGGLVYGYTF.

This rearrangement joins TRBV7-2 to TRBJ2-5, with a weak D call TRBD1 (5 bases). The CDR3 spans 12 residues. Trimming pared 2 bases from V and 5 bases from J, leaving 6 bases between. The germline gives CDR1 SGHTA, CDR2 FQGNSA. The CDR3 DNA reads as TGTGCCAGCAGCTTAAACAGGGAGACCCAGTACTTC. It translates to CASSLNRETQYF.

This clonotype showed up just a few times. The rearrangement uses TRBV6-2 or TRBV6-3 and TRBJ2-1; D not resolved. The CDR3 extends over 15 amino acids. CDR1 MNHEY and CDR2 SVGEGT come from the germline V gene. The ends were cut back, 5 bases at V and 2 bases at J, with 13 bases in the middle. DNA of the CDR3: TGTGCCAGCAGTACCGAAGCCGCGGCCTACAATGAGCAGTTCTTC. This gives the protein CASSTEAAAYNEQFF.

The chain links TRBV6-2 or TRBV6-3 to TRBJ1-1; the D is unclear. Deletions cut 5 bases from V and 0 bases from J, with 13 bases between. The CDR3 length is 15 residues. Germline CDR1 MNHEY, CDR2 SVGEGT. CDR3: CASSDIRRMNTEAFF. CDR3 DNA sequence: TGTGCCAGCAGTGATATCAGGCGAATGAACACTGAAGCTTTCTTT.

At least ten counts were recorded for this clonotype. The chain is built from TRBV2 and TRBJ2-1, with 8 bases identical to TRBD2. V gave up 5 bases and J gave up 7 bases; unmatched junction bases: 4. This CDR3 has 13 amino acids. Germline CDR1 and CDR2: SNHLY and FYNNEI. The CDR3 sequence: CASSWASGNEQFF. In nucleotides, the CDR3 is TGTGCCAGCAGTTGGGCTAGCGGGAATGAGCAGTTCTTC.

This CDR3 reads CAISGVAGGRETQYF. CDR3 bases: TGTGCCATCAGTGGTGTAGCGGGAGGCCGGGAGACCCAGTACTTC. The chain has TRBV10-3 and TRBJ2-5; TRBD2 matches 10 bases. This CDR3 has 15 amino acids. V was pared by 4 bases and J by 5 bases, with 7 bases of the junction left unmatched. CDR1 and CDR2 from the germline V gene are ENHRY and SYGVKD.

J is TRBJ1-2 and V is TRBV19; D perhaps matches TRBD1 (5 bases). From germline, CDR1 is LNHDA and CDR2 SQIVND (reference sequence). V lost 4 bases to trimming and J lost 4 bases, with 16 bases between them. The CDR3 contains 15 residues. The CDR3 nucleotides read TGTGCCAGTAGTAATGAGAGGGACCTAATCTATGGCTACACCTTC. It translates to CASSNERDLIYGYTF. The full variable domain, in which reference TRBV19 and TRBJ1-2 provide the parts outside the CDR3, is DGGITQSPKYLFRKEGQNVTLSCEQNLNHDAMYWYRQDPGQGLRLIYYSQIVNDFQKGDIAEGYSVSREKKESFPLTVTSAQKNPTAFYLCASSNERDLIYGYTFGSGTRLTVV.

This chain joins TRBV7-3 and TRBJ2-1; perhaps D is TRBD1 or TRBD2 (5 bases each). CDR3 length: 13 residues. V shed 5 bases and J shed 7 bases, with 12 bases lying between them. CDR1 is SGHTA, CDR2 FQGTGA, per germline. CDR3 sequence: CASSPRESNEQFF. CDR3 sequence (DNA): TGTGCCAGCAGCCCCAGGGAGAGTAATGAGCAGTTCTTC.

The chain combines TRBV28 with TRBJ2-2, with D possibly matching TRBD1 (5 bases). CDR3 length: 14 residues. Germline V gives CDR1 MDHEN, CDR2 SYDVKM. V was shortened by 9 bases and J by 1 base, with 12 bases between the two germline ends. The CDR3 region is CASNTGQNTGELFF. CDR3 nucleotide sequence: TGTGCCAGTAATACAGGACAGAACACCGGGGAGCTGTTTTTT.

The chain recombines TRBV19 with TRBJ2-7, with 8 bases matching TRBD1. Germline V gene data show CDR1 as LNHDA and CDR2 as SQIVND (reference sequence). The CDR3 sequence is 15 residues long. The junction had 4 bases not matched to a gene; V was cut back by 3 bases and J by 0 bases. The CDR3 loop reads CASSISGGGSYEQYF. CDR3 nucleotides: TGTGCCAGTAGTATCTCAGGGGGCGGCTCCTACGAGCAGTACTTC.

In this sample, this clonotype turned up many times. The genes are TRBV7-2 and TRBJ2-3, with 7 bases that match TRBD1. Germline V lookup: CDR1 SGHTA, CDR2 FQGNSA. The CDR3 spans 15 residues. The V gene end was trimmed by 0 bases and the J gene end by 1 base; junction bases not matched to a gene: 1. CDR3 DNA sequence: TGTGCCAGCAGCTTAGCCGGGACAGGCACAGATACGCAGTATTTT. Translated, it gives CASSLAGTGTDTQYF.